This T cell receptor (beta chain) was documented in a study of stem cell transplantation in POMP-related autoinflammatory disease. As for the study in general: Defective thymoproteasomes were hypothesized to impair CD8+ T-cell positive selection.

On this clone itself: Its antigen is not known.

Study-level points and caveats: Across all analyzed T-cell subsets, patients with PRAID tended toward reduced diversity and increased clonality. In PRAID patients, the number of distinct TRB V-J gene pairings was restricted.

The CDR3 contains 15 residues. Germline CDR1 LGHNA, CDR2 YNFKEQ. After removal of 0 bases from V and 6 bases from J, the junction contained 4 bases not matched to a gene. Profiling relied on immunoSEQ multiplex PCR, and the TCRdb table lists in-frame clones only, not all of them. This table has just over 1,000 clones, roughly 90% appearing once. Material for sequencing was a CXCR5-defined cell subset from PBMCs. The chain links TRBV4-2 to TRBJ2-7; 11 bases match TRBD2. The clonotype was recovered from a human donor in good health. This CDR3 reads CASSQDRLAGGEQYF. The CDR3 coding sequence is TGTGCCAGCAGCCAAGATCGGCTAGCGGGAGGCGAGCAGTACTTC.